This TCR beta chain came from a study of shared clonotypes between healthy human individuals. Study findings and constraints: In general, naive subsets displayed greater estimated richness than memory subsets did.

For each subset, genomic DNA was distributed in equal portions over several immunoSEQ plates. Using immunoSEQ multiplex PCR, the repertoire was profiled, and TCRdb retains in-frame clones only, with some absent. The sample carries millions of clones, 90% to 95% recorded once. The CDR3 extends over 13 amino acids. V lost 4 bases to trimming and J lost 3 bases, with 11 bases between them. CDR1 and CDR2 from the germline V gene are SGDLS and YYNGEE. Every one of the donors was a Caucasian adult that lived in Nashville, Tennessee. It was into CD45RA+ naive and CD45RA-negative memory subsets that the CD4+ cells were split. This clone was counted a single time. The antigen is undetermined.

The sample comprised naive CD4+ T cells sorted from blood. Subset described: CD45RA+ positively selected. This clonotype was sampled from a man younger than 35 in good health. J is TRBJ2-7 and V is TRBV9; D is uncertain. CDR3 in amino acids: CASSPHESYEQYF. For the CDR3, the DNA is TGTGCCAGCAGCCCCCACGAGAGCTACGAGCAGTACTTC.